Below are 25 T cell receptor beta chains sequenced from a single sample in a study of PD-1 blockade in classical Hodgkin lymphoma. Method: immunoSEQ multiplex PCR; TCRdb's copy keeps in-frame clones and lacks some. The data contain over 15,000 clones, around four fifths of them singletons. Documented time point: cycle 4 day 1 (C4D1), after 6 weeks of nivolumab. Exposure to brentuximab vedotin varied, and each patient had relapsed following autologous stem cell transplantation. The sample consisted of peripheral blood mononuclear cells (PBMCs), taken before the fourth cycle of nivolumab. Every receptor here comes from a human donor with classical Hodgkin lymphoma.

The chain links TRBV5-5 to TRBJ1-6, with 9 bases lining up with TRBD1. This CDR3 spans 15 amino acids. The germline V gene has CDR1 SGHKS and CDR2 YYEKEE (reference sequence). The trim removed 3 bases at V and 5 bases at J, leaving 3 bases unmatched. CDR3 residues: CASSSRTGDNSPLHF. The CDR3 region has the DNA TGTGCCAGCAGCTCTCGGACAGGGGATAATTCACCCCTCCACTTT.

This chain joins TRBV7-2 and TRBJ2-5; D is uncertain. Germline assignment: CDR1 SGHTA and CDR2 FQGNSA. This CDR3 contains 12 residues. Trimming took off 1 base at V and 5 bases at J, with 5 bases between the two ends. CDR3 in amino acids: CASSLDWETQYF. CDR3 coding DNA: TGTGCCAGCAGCTTAGACTGGGAGACCCAGTACTTC.

This chain joins TRBV7-6 and TRBJ1-2; a possible D gene is TRBD1 (5 bases). The CDR3 is made up of 13 amino acids. Trimming stripped 1 base from V and 8 bases from J, with 11 bases between. Germline values: CDR1 SGHVS, CDR2 FNYEAQ. The CDR3 sequence: CASSLGAGRGYTF. The CDR3, as DNA: TGTGCCAGCAGCTTAGGTGCAGGGAGAGGCTACACCTTC. The variable domain in full, completed from reference TRBV7-6 and TRBJ1-2, reads GAGVSQSPRYKVTKRGQDVALRCDPISGHVSLYWYRQALGQGPEFLTYFNYEAQQDKSGLPNDRFSAERPEGSISTLTIQRTEQRDSAMYRCASSLGAGRGYTFGSGTRLTVV.

The rearrangement joins TRBV19 to TRBJ2-7; 8 bases map to TRBD1. CDR1 and CDR2 from the germline V gene are LNHDA and SQIVND (reference sequence). The CDR3 runs 15 residues. Losses at the gene ends were 5 bases for V and 5 bases for J; bases not matched to a gene: 11. CDR3 loop: CASSPDRGFFHEQYF. CDR3 DNA sequence: TGTGCCAGTAGTCCAGACAGGGGTTTTTTCCACGAGCAGTACTTC.

This rearrangement joins TRBV7-9 to TRBJ2-7; a possible D gene is TRBD1 (5 bases). Trimming took off 1 base at V and 3 bases at J, with 7 bases between the two ends. Per germline, CDR1 SEHNR and CDR2 FQNEAQ (reference sequence). The CDR3 sequence is 13 residues long. The CDR3 DNA is TGTGCCAGCAGCTTAGGGACAAACTACGAGCAGTACTTC. Translating gives CASSLGTNYEQYF.

This chain links TRBV2 with TRBJ1-2; 8 bases map to TRBD1. The CDR3 sequence is 14 residues long. The V segment lost 5 bases and the J segment 7 bases; nucleotides outside the gene matches: 9. CDR1 SNHLY and CDR2 FYNNEI come from the germline V gene. The CDR3 DNA follows: TGTGCCAGCAGTCAGGGGGCAATCTATTCTGGCTACACCTTC. Translating it yields CASSQGAIYSGYTF.

The V gene is TRBV6-6, the J gene TRBJ2-5; D is undetermined. V lost 2 bases to trimming and J lost 3 bases, with 10 bases between them. This CDR3 comprises 14 residues. From germline, CDR1 is MNHNY and CDR2 SVGAGI (reference sequence). The CDR3 bases are TGTGCCAGCAGTTACCCTACCCTTGAAGAGACCCAGTACTTC. It codes for CASSYPTLEETQYF.

The chain employs TRBV7-4 and TRBJ1-4, with 7 bases that match TRBD1. Trimming removed 3 bases from V and 0 bases from J; junction bases left unmatched: 7. This CDR3 has 17 residues. In germline, CDR1 is SGHVT, CDR2 SQSDAQ. CDR3 nucleotides: TGTGCCAGCAGCTTGACAGGGATTTGGTCAACTAATGAAAAACTGTTTTTT. Protein product: CASSLTGIWSTNEKLFF. The entire variable domain, with the rest obtained from reference TRBV7-4 and TRBJ1-4, is as follows: GAGVSQSPRYKVAKRGRDVALRCDSISGHVTLYWYRQTLGQGSEVLTYSQSDAQRDKSGRPSGRFSAERPERSVSTLKIQRTEQGDSAVYLCASSLTGIWSTNEKLFFGSGTQLSVL.

This clone was seen a single time. The chain uses TRBV6-1 and TRBJ1-5; the D is unclear. The length of the CDR3 is 14 residues. In germline, CDR1 is MNHNS, CDR2 SASEGT. The V end lost 7 bases, the J end lost 0 bases, and 10 bases lay between the germline ends. CDR3 DNA sequence: TGTGCCAGCACCGAACAAACTAGCAATCAGCCCCAGCATTTT. Amino acid sequence: CASTEQTSNQPQHF.

The chain employs TRBV7-8 and TRBJ2-1; D call uncertain. This CDR3 comprises 12 residues. Germline V gives CDR1 SGHVS, CDR2 FQNEAQ. Trimming removed 2 bases from V and 6 bases from J, with 5 bases in between. CDR3 bases: TGTGCCAGCAGCTTACAACCCAATGAGCAGTTCTTC. Protein product: CASSLQPNEQFF.

The count of this clone is one. V is TRBV5-1 and J is TRBJ1-6; a possible D gene is TRBD1 (6 bases). This CDR3 has 14 amino acids. With 7 bases removed from V and 5 bases from J, the gap between germline ends came to 13 bases. Germline assignment: CDR1 SGHRS and CDR2 YFSETQ. The CDR3 region has the DNA TGCGCCAGCGCTTTGGACAGTGATAATTCACCCCTCCACTTT. Protein: CASALDSDNSPLHF.

V is TRBV6-5 and J is TRBJ2-7; 13 bases are shared with TRBD2. J lost 3 bases, V lost 0 bases, and 2 bases had no gene match. The CDR3 runs 16 residues. Germline V gene lookup returns CDR1 MNHEY and CDR2 SVGAGI. The CDR3: CASSYSRTSGGYEQYF. In DNA form, the CDR3 reads TGTGCCAGCAGTTACTCGAGGACTAGCGGGGGCTACGAGCAGTACTTC.

The chain carries TRBV7-9 and TRBJ1-2; D remains unclear. Deletions cut 4 bases from V and 2 bases from J, with 8 bases between. The length of the CDR3 is 13 residues. The V gene's germline CDR1 is SEHNR and CDR2 FQNEAQ (reference sequence). CDR3 in amino acids: CASSSRVNYGYTF. CDR3 in DNA: TGTGCCAGCAGCTCGAGAGTAAACTATGGCTACACCTTC.

The V call is TRBV7-9, the J call TRBJ1-1; the D is unclear. This CDR3 is built from 12 residues. Germline values: CDR1 SEHNR, CDR2 FQNEAQ (reference sequence). V was trimmed by 5 bases and J by 9 bases, leaving 13 bases between them. CDR3 DNA sequence: TGTGCCAGCAGCCCGATCGGCGCGCAAGCTTTCTTT. Amino acid sequence: CASSPIGAQAFF.

The sample holds one count of this clone. The chain couples TRBV5-1 to TRBJ1-4; weak D call: TRBD1 (5 bases). V dropped 1 base and J dropped 1 base, with 5 bases sitting between them. The CDR3 is made up of 14 amino acids. Germline V lookup: CDR1 SGHRS, CDR2 YFSETQ. This CDR3 is CASSLQGTNEKLFF. In DNA, the CDR3 is TGCGCCAGCAGCTTGCAGGGAACTAATGAAAAACTGTTTTTT.

This chain uses TRBV5-1 with TRBJ1-3, with TRBD1 identical over 11 bases. This CDR3 is built from 15 residues. Germline V lookup: CDR1 SGHRS, CDR2 YFSETQ. After removal of 4 bases from V and 0 bases from J, the junction contained 0 bases not matched to a gene. The chain's CDR3 is CASSGTGGSGNTIYF. The DNA of the CDR3 is TGCGCCAGCAGCGGGACAGGGGGCTCTGGAAACACCATATATTTT.

The V call is TRBV4-2, the J call TRBJ2-3; D remains ambiguous. The length of the CDR3 is 13 residues. Germline V gives CDR1 LGHNA, CDR2 YNFKEQ. Trimming cost V 5 bases and J 5 bases, with 11 bases left between them. CDR3 nucleotides: TGTGCCAGCAGCAAGGGATTAGGAGATACGCAGTATTTT. Translation: CASSKGLGDTQYF.

This chain connects TRBV6-5 to TRBJ2-5; 8 positions match TRBD1. V dropped 6 bases and J dropped 4; count of bases not matched to a gene: 7. CDR3 length: 14 residues. The germline V gene encodes CDR1 MNHEY and CDR2 SVGAGI. The CDR3 protein is CASRALTGGETQYF. The CDR3 region has the DNA TGTGCCAGCAGGGCTCTAACAGGGGGAGAGACCCAGTACTTC.

The chain uses TRBV19 and TRBJ1-6, with 9 bases fitting TRBD1. This CDR3 contains 15 residues. Germline CDR1 is LNHDA and CDR2 is SQIVND (reference sequence). The trim removed 6 bases at V and 4 bases at J, leaving 4 bases unmatched. CDR3 sequence reads: CASSTGGSYNSPLHF. CDR3 nucleotides: TGTGCCAGTAGCACAGGGGGCTCGTATAATTCACCCCTCCACTTT.

CDR3 protein: CASSEGQGREQYF. CDR3 coding DNA: TGTGCCAGCAGTGAGGGACAGGGGAGGGAGCAGTACTTC. V gene TRBV2 combines with J gene TRBJ2-7; TRBD1 matches at 10 bases. V was pared by 3 bases and J by 7 bases, with 3 bases of the junction left unmatched. CDR3 length equals 13 residues. Per the germline V gene, CDR1 is SNHLY and CDR2 is FYNNEI.

This chain uses TRBV7-9 with TRBJ1-3; D call uncertain. The V end was cut by 0 bases, the J end by 2 bases, with 5 bases between. The CDR3 consists of 14 residues. Looked up from germline, CDR1 is SEHNR and CDR2 is FQNEAQ (reference sequence). This chain's CDR3 is CASSLAGTGNTIYF. In nucleotides, the CDR3 is TGTGCCAGCAGCTTAGCGGGGACTGGAAACACCATATATTTT.

The gene calls are TRBV7-9 and TRBJ1-2; TRBD1 matches 11 bases. The CDR3 has 13 amino acids. Germline CDR1 and CDR2: SEHNR and FQNEAQ (reference sequence). J gave up 10 bases and V 5 bases, and 6 bases lay outside the gene matches. Here the CDR3 DNA reads TGTGCCAGCAGCCCGGGACAGGGGGTATTCTACACCTTC. This encodes CASSPGQGVFYTF.

The chain is built from TRBV7-9 and TRBJ2-6; D is uncertain. CDR3 size: 13 residues. Germline-derived CDR1 and CDR2 are SEHNR and FQNEAQ (reference sequence). Trimming took off 0 bases at V and 3 bases at J, with 0 bases between the two ends. The CDR3: CASSLAGANVLTF. CDR3 nucleotide sequence: TGTGCCAGCAGCTTAGCTGGGGCCAACGTCCTGACTTTC. Filled out from reference TRBV7-9 and TRBJ2-6, the complete variable domain reads DTGVSQNPRHKITKRGQNVTFRCDPISEHNRLYWYRQTLGQGPEFLTYFQNEAQLEKSRLLSDRFSAERPKGSFSTLEIQRTEQGDSAMYLCASSLAGANVLTFGAGSRLTVL.

This chain uses TRBV25-1 with TRBJ2-5, with 7 bases fitting TRBD2. There are 14 residues in the CDR3. Germline CDR1 and CDR2: MGHDK and SYGVNS. V shed 3 bases, J shed 4 bases, and the junction held 5 bases outside the gene matches. CDR3 region: CASSEGGVGETQYF. For the CDR3, the DNA is TGTGCCAGCAGTGAGGGGGGGGTGGGAGAGACCCAGTACTTC. Based on the CDR3 plus reference TRBV25-1 and TRBJ2-5, the full variable domain is EADIYQTPRYLVIGTGKKITLECSQTMGHDKMYWYQQDPGMELHLIHYSYGVNSTEKGDLSSESTVSRIRTEHFPLTLESARPSHTSQYLCASSEGGVGETQYFGPGTRLLVL.

The gene calls are TRBV7-2 and TRBJ2-5; D is unclear. Germline V gene sequence: CDR1 SGHTA, CDR2 FQGNSA. The CDR3 has 13 amino acids. V was trimmed by 5 bases and J by 5 bases, leaving 12 bases between them. The CDR3: CASSKPIGETQYF. CDR3 in DNA: TGTGCCAGCAGCAAACCGATCGGCGAGACCCAGTACTTC.